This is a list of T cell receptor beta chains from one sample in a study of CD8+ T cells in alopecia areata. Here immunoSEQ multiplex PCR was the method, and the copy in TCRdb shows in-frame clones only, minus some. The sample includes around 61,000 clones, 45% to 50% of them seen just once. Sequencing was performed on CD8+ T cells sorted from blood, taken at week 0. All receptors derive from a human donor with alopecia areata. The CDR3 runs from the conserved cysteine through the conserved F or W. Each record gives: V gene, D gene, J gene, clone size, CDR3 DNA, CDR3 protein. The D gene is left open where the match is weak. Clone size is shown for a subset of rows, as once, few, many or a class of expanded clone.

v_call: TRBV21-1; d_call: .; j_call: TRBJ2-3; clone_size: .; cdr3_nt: TGTGCCAGCAGCTTGAGGAGGCATACGCAGTATTTT; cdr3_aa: CASSLRRHTQYF
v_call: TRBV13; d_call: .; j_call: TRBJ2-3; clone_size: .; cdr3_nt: TGTGCCAGCCTGAAAAAACCAGATACGCAGTATTTT; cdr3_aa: CASLKKPDTQYF
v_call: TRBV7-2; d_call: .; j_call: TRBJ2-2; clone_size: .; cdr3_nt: TGTGCCAGCAGTTCGGAAAGGCGGATTCCCACCGGGGAGCTGTTTTTT; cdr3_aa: CASSSERRIPTGELFF
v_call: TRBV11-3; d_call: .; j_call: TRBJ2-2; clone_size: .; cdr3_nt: TGTGCCAGCGGAGCCGGGACGAACACCGGGGAGCTGTTTTTT; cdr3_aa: CASGAGTNTGELFF
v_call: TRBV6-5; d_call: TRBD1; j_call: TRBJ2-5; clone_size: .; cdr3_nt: TGTGCCAGCAGTTATAATCGACAGGGAGTAGAGACCCAGTACTTC; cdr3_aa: CASSYNRQGVETQYF
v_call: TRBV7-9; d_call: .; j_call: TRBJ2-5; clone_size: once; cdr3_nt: TGTGCCAGCAGAGGGGGGGTTTTGGAGACCCAGTACTTC; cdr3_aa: CASRGGVLETQYF
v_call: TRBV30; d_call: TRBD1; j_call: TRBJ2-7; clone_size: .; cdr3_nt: TGTGCCTGGAGTAGGGGGCAGGGGGCTTACGAGCAGTACTTC; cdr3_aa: CAWSRGQGAYEQYF
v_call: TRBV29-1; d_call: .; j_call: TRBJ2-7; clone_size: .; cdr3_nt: TGCAGCGTATATACGACTACGTCCTACGAGCAGTACTTC; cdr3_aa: CSVYTTTSYEQYF
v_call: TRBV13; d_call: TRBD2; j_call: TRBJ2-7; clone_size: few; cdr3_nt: TGTGCCAGCAGCTTATTGGCGGGAGGTTACGAGCAGTACTTC; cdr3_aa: CASSLLAGGYEQYF
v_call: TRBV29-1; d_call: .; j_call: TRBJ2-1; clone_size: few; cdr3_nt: TGCAGCGTTTTTTTTAGTAAGCAGTTCTTC; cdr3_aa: CSVFFSKQFF
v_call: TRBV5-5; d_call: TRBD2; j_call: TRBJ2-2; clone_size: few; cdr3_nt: TGTGCCAGCAGCTTATCATGGGGACTAGCGGGAGCCACCGGGGAGCTGTTTTTT; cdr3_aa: CASSLSWGLAGATGELFF
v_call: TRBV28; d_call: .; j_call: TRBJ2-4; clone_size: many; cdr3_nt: TGTGCCAGCGGCACAGTGGACTACATTCAGTACTTC; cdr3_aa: CASGTVDYIQYF
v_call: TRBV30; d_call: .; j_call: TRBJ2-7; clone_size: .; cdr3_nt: TGTGCCTGGAGTGTTACGGTGGGGCGGGGAGCCTACGAGCAGTACTTC; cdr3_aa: CAWSVTVGRGAYEQYF
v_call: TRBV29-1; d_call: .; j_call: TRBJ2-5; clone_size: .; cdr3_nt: TGCAGCGGTTCACTTGTTGGGAGGCAAGAGACCCAGTACTTC; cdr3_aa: CSGSLVGRQETQYF
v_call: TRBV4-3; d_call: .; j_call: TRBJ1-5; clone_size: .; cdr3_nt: TGCGCCAGCAGCCAAGATTACGGGGGTTATAGCAATCAGCCCCAGCATTTT; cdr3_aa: CASSQDYGGYSNQPQHF
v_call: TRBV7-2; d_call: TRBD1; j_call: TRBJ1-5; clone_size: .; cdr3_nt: TGTGCCAGCAGCCAGGGACAGCTCAATCAGCCCCAGCATTTT; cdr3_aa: CASSQGQLNQPQHF
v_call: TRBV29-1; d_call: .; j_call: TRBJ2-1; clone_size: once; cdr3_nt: TGCAGCGTTGAGAGACGAAGCAATGAGCAGTTCTTC; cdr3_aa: CSVERRSNEQFF
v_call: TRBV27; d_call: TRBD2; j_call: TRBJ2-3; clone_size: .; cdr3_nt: TGTGCCAGCAGTTTACTCCGACTAGCGGGAGGCACAGATACGCAGTATTTT; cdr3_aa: CASSLLRLAGGTDTQYF
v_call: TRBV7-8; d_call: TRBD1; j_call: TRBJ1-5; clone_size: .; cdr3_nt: TGTGCCAGCAGCCCAGGGGGGCCATATAGCAATCAGCCCCAGCATTTT; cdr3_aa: CASSPGGPYSNQPQHF
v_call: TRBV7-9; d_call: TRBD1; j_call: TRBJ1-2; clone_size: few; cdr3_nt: TGTGCCAGCAGCCCGCTAGACAGGGAAGGATACTATGGCTACACCTTC; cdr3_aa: CASSPLDREGYYGYTF
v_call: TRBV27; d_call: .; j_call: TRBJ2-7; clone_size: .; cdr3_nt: TGTGCCAGCAGTTTAGGCAGAAGCTACGAGCAGTACTTC; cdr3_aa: CASSLGRSYEQYF
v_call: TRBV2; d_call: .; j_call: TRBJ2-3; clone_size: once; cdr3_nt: TGTGCCAGCAGTGGGACATTCGACCTTAGCACAGATACGCAGTATTTT; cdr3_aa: CASSGTFDLSTDTQYF
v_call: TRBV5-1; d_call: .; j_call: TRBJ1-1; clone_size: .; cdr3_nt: TGCGCCAGCAGCTTGTTGCAGGGAACTGAAGCTTTCTTT; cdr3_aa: CASSLLQGTEAFF
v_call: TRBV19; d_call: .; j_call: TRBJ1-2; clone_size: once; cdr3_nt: TGTGCCAGTAGTATCTCCCCCTATGGAGGGGTCGGCGGCTACACCTTC; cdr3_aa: CASSISPYGGVGGYTF
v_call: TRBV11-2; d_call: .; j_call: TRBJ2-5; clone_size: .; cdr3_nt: TGTGCCAGCAGCCCATGGCCCGGACTCATAGAGACCCAGTACTTC; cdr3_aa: CASSPWPGLIETQYF
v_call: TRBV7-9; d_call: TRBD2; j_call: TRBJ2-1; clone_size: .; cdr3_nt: TGTGCCAGCAGCTCTAGCGGAGCTCTCTACAATGAGCAGTTCTTC; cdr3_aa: CASSSSGALYNEQFF
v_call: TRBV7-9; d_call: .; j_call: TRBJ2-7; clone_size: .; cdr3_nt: TGTGCCAGCAGCGCCCGCCCTAGTTACGAGCAGTACTTC; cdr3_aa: CASSARPSYEQYF
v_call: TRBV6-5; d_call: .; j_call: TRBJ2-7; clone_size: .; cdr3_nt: TGTGCCAGCAGTCCGGGACAAGAGGACGAGCAGTACTTC; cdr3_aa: CASSPGQEDEQYF
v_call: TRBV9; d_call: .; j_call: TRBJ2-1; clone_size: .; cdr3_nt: TGTGCCAGCAGCGTAGGGACTCCCGGGAATGAGCAGTTCTTC; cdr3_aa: CASSVGTPGNEQFF
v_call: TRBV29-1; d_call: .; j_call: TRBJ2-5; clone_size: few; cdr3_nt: TGCAGCGTTGAAGATCTTCTCGGGGACCAAGAGACCCAGTACTTC; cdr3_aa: CSVEDLLGDQETQYF
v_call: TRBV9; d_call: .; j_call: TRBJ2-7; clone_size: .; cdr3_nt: TGTGCCAGCAGCGTGGGAGCCGGCTCGGTTGAGCAGTACTTC; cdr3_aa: CASSVGAGSVEQYF
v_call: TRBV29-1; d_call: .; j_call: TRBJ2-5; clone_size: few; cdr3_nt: TGCAGCGTTGGGGGGGCTAGCGGTGCCCCAGAGACCCAGTACTTC; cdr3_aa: CSVGGASGAPETQYF
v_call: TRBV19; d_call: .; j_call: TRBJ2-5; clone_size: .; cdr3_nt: TGTGCCAGTAGTAGCCCCCGGGACGGACAAGAGACCCAGTACTTC; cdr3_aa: CASSSPRDGQETQYF
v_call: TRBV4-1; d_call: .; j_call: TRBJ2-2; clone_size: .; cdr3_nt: TGCGCCAGCAGCCGGGACTGGAGGACCGGGGAGCTGTTTTTT; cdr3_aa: CASSRDWRTGELFF
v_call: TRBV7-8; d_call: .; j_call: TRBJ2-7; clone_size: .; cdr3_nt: TGTGCCAGCAGCTTATCTAAGGTCGAGCAGTACTTC; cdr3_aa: CASSLSKVEQYF
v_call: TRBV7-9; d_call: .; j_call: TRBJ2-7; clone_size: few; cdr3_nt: TGTGCCAGCAGCTTAGCGCTGGGACTTTTCCACGAGCAGTACTTC; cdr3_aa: CASSLALGLFHEQYF
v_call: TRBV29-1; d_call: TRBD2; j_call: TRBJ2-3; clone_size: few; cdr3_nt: TGCAGCCTCTGGACTAGTAGGACAGATACGCAGTATTTT; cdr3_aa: CSLWTSRTDTQYF
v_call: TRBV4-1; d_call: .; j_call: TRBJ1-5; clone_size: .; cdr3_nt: TGCGCCAGCAGCCAAGATCTTGGGGTGAATCAGCCCCAGCATTTT; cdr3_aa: CASSQDLGVNQPQHF
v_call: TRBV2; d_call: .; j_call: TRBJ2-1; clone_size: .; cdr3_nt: TGTGCCAGCAGTCACGAGACCCCGTGGGGAGGCGATGAGCAGTTCTTC; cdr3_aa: CASSHETPWGGDEQFF
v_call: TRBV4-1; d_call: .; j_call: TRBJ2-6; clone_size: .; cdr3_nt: TGCGCCAGCAGCCAAGGTACAGGAGCAATCAGCTCTGGGGCCAACGTCCTGACTTTC; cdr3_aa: CASSQGTGAISSGANVLTF
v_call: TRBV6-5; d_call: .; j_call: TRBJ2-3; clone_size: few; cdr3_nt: TGTGCCAGCAGTTACTCGCAGGGAGCAGATACGCAGTATTTT; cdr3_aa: CASSYSQGADTQYF
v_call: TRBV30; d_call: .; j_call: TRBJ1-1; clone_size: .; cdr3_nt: TGTGCCTGGAGTGATAACACTAACACTGAAGCTTTCTTT; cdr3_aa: CAWSDNTNTEAFF
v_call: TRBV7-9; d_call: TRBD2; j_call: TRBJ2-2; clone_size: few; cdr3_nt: TGTGCCAGCAGCCCGACTAGCGGCAACACCGGGGAGCTGTTTTTT; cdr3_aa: CASSPTSGNTGELFF
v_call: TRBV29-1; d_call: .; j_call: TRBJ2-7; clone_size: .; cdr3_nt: TGCAGCGTTGAAGATCGTTTTCTTTTCGGCGGGACCCGTCGCGAGCAGTACTTC; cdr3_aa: CSVEDRFLFGGTRREQYF
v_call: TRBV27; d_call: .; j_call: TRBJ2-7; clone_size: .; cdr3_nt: TGTGCCAGCAGTGGACAGAGAGAGCAGTACTTC; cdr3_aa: CASSGQREQYF
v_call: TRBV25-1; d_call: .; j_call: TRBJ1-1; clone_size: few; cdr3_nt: TGTGCCAGCAGCTTAGCCCAGGGGTTGAACACTGAAGCTTTCTTT; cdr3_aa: CASSLAQGLNTEAFF
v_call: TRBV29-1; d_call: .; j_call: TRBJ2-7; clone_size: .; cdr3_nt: TGCAGCGTTTATACAGCAATCACCTACGAGCAGTACTTC; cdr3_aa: CSVYTAITYEQYF
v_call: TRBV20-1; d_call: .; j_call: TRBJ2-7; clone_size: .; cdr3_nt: TGCAGTGCTAGCAGGGTCTCCGAGCAGTACTTC; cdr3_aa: CSASRVSEQYF
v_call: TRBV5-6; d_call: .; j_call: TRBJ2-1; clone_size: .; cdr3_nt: TGTGCCAGCAGCTTGTGGCCATCCTACAATGAGCAGTTCTTC; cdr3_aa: CASSLWPSYNEQFF
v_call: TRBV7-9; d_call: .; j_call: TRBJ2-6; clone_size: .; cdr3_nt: TGTGCCAGCAGCCCCCCGAGGGGCGCCGACTCTGGGGCCAACGTCCTGACTTTC; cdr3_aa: CASSPPRGADSGANVLTF
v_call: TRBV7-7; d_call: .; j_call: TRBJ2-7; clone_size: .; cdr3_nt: TGTGCTAGCAGCCACGGGACTGGGTCCTACGAGCAGTACTTC; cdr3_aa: CASSHGTGSYEQYF
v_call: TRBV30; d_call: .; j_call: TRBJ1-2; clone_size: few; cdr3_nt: TGTGCCTGGAGTGGCCAGACAGAGGGCTACACCTTC; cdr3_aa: CAWSGQTEGYTF
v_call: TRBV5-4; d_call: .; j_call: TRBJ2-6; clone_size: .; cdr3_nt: TGTGCCAGCTTGTGGGGCGGACAAGTAGGCTCTGGGGCCAACGTCCTGACTTTC; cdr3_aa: CASLWGGQVGSGANVLTF
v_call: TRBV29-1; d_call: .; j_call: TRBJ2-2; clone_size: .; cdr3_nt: TGCAGCGTTGAAGACAGGCGTCCCGGGGAGCTGTTTTTT; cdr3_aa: CSVEDRRPGELFF
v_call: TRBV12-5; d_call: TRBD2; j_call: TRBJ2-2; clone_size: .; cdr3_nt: TGTGCTAGTGGTTTGGTAACCGGCGGGAGTGGAGCCGGGGAGCTGTTTTTT; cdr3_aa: CASGLVTGGSGAGELFF